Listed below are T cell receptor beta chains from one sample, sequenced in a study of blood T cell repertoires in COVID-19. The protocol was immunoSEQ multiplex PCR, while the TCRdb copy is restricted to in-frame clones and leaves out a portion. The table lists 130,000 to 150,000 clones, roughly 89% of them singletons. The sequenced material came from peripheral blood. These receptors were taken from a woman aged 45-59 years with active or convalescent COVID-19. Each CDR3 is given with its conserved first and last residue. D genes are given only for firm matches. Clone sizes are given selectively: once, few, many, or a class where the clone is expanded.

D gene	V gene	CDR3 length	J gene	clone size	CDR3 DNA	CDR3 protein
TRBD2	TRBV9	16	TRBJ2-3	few	TGTGCCAGCAGTCGGCAGACTAGCGGGGGGTTAGATACGCAGTATTTT	CASSRQTSGGLDTQYF
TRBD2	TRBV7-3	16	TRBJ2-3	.	TGTGCCAGCAGCTTAGCCCTAGCGGGACCTTCAGATACGCAGTATTTT	CASSLALAGPSDTQYF
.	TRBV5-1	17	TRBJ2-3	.	TGCGCCAGCAGCCCGCGCAGGGACACCAGTAACACAGATACGCAGTATTTT	CASSPRRDTSNTDTQYF
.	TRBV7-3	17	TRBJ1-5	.	TGTGCCAGCAGCTTAACCCCCTCGCAGGTGCCGGTTCAGCCCCAGCATTTT	CASSLTPSQVPVQPQHF
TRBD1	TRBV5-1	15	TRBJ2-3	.	TGCGCCAGCAGCTTCGGCCAGGGGGCCACAGATACGCAGTATTTT	CASSFGQGATDTQYF
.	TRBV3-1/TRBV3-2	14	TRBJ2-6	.	TGTGCCAGCAGCCAACAGACTGGGGCCAACGTCCTGACTTTC	CASSQQTGANVLTF
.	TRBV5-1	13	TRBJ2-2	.	TGCGCCAGCAGAGCCCCGAACACCGGGGAGCTGTTTTTT	CASRAPNTGELFF
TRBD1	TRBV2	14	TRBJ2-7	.	TGTGCCAGCAGTGGCCCGGGACAGGGGGCCAGGCAGTACTTC	CASSGPGQGARQYF
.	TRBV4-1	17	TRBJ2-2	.	TGCGCCAGCAGCCAAGGGGGCAGAGGTCTCTCTGTCGGGGAGCTGTTTTTT	CASSQGGRGLSVGELFF
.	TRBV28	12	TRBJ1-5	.	TGTGCCAGCAGTCCCCTTTTGCAGCCCCAGCATTTT	CASSPLLQPQHF
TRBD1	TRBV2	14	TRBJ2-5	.	TGTGCCAGCAGTGTTGACAGGGGGCGAGAGACCCAGTACTTC	CASSVDRGRETQYF
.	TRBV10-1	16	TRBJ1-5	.	TGCGCCAGCAGTGAGGTTATCAGGGGCGACAATCAGCCCCAGCATTTT	CASSEVIRGDNQPQHF
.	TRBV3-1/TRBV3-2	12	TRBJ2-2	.	TGTGCCAGCAGTCTGGCAATCGGGGAGCTGTTTTTT	CASSLAIGELFF
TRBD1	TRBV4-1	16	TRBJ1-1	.	TGCGCCAGCAGCTTAAGAATTGGACAGGTGAACACTGAAGCTTTCTTT	CASSLRIGQVNTEAFF
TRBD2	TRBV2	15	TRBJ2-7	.	TGTGCCAGCAGTCGGACTAGCGGGGGAACCTACGAGCAGTACTTC	CASSRTSGGTYEQYF
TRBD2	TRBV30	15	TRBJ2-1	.	TGTGCCTGGAGCAGGACCGGGACTAGCGGGGAACGGCAGTTCTTC	CAWSRTGTSGERQFF
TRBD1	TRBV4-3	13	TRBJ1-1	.	TGCGCCAGCAGCCAAGGCTCAGGGGGGAGAACTTTCTTT	CASSQGSGGRTFF
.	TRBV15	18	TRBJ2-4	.	TGTGCCACCAGCAGAGGTAGGAGTCACCCCGCAGCCAAAAACATTCAGTACTTC	CATSRGRSHPAAKNIQYF
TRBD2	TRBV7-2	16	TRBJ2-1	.	TGTGCCAGCAGCTCTTTAAGCGGGGTGGGCTACAATGAGCAGTTCTTC	CASSSLSGVGYNEQFF
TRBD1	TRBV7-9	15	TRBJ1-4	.	TGTGCCAGCAGCATAAGACAGGGCACTTACGAAAAACTGTTTTTT	CASSIRQGTYEKLFF
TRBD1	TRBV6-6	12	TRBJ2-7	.	TGTGCCAGCAGGACGAGGGGGCACGAGCAGTACTTC	CASRTRGHEQYF
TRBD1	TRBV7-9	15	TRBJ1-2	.	TGTGCCAGCAGCTTGACGGGACAGGGAGGAGAAGGCTACACCTTC	CASSLTGQGGEGYTF
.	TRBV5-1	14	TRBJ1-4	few	TGCGCCAGCAGCTGGACAGTGCAAGAGAAAAAACTGTTTTTT	CASSWTVQEKKLFF
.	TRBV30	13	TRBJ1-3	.	TGTGCCTGGAGGCGTCCCTCTGGAAACACCATATATTTT	CAWRRPSGNTIYF
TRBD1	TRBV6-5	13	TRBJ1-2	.	TGTGCCAGCAGTTTTCTACAGGGGTACGGCTACACCTTC	CASSFLQGYGYTF
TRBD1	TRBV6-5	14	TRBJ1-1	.	TGTGCCAGCAGGCCCGGACAGGTCTTCACTGAAGCTTTCTTT	CASRPGQVFTEAFF
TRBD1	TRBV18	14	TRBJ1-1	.	TGTGCCAGCTCAGACAACAGGGGAGGCACTGAAGCTTTCTTT	CASSDNRGGTEAFF
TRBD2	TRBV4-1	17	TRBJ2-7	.	TGCGCCAGCAGCCAAGTGTTAGGACTAGCGGGACCCTACGAGCAGTACTTC	CASSQVLGLAGPYEQYF
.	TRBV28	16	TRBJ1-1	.	TGTGCCAGCACTATTGGGGGGGGGATTGGAAAAGCTGAAGCTTTCTTT	CASTIGGGIGKAEAFF
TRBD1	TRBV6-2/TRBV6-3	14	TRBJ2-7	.	TGTGCCAGCAGTCGGACAGGGGGGGTCTACGAGCAGTACTTC	CASSRTGGVYEQYF
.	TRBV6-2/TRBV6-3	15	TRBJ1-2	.	TGTGCCAGCAGTTCCTATCGTGACTCAAACTATGGCTACACCTTC	CASSSYRDSNYGYTF
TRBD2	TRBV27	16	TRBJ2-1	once	TGTGCCAGCAGGCCCCCGAGCGGGAGTTTCCGCAATGAGCAGTTCTTC	CASRPPSGSFRNEQFF
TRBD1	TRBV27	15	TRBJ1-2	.	TGTGCCAGCAGTCCCGAGACAGGGGCGAACTATGGCTACACCTTC	CASSPETGANYGYTF
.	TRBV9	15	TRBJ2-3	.	TGTGCCAGCAGCGTAAACCCGCGGGGCACAGATACGCAGTATTTT	CASSVNPRGTDTQYF
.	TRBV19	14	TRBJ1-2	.	TGTGCCAGTAGTGTGAGTCCTGAGGGCTATGGCTACACCTTC	CASSVSPEGYGYTF
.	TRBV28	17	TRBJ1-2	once	TGTGCCAGCAGTTCTGACGGAGGACTCGCCCCTAACTATGGCTACACCTTC	CASSSDGGLAPNYGYTF
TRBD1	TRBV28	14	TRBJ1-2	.	TGTGCCAGCAGTCCAAGGGACAGCCTTGATGGCTACACCTTC	CASSPRDSLDGYTF
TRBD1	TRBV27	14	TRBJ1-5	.	TGTGCCAGCTCACTCGGGACAGGTGGCCAGCCCCAGCATTTT	CASSLGTGGQPQHF
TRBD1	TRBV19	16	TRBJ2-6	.	TGTGCCAGTAATAAGGACAGGGCCTCTGGGGCCAACGTCCTGACTTTC	CASNKDRASGANVLTF
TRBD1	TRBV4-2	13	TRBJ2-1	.	TGTGCCAGCAGCAGGTCAGGGGGCGGTGAGCAGTTCTTC	CASSRSGGGEQFF
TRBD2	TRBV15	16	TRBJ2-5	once	TGTGCCACCAGCAGACCCGGGGTAGCGGGAAGAGAGACCCAGTACTTC	CATSRPGVAGRETQYF
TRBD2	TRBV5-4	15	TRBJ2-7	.	TGTGCCAGCAGTTTAGCGGGGGGCTATTCCTACGAGCAGTACTTC	CASSLAGGYSYEQYF
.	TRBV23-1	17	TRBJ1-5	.	TGCGCCAGCAAACCGGACACTAACGCTCCAGGCAATCAGCCCCAGCATTTT	CASKPDTNAPGNQPQHF